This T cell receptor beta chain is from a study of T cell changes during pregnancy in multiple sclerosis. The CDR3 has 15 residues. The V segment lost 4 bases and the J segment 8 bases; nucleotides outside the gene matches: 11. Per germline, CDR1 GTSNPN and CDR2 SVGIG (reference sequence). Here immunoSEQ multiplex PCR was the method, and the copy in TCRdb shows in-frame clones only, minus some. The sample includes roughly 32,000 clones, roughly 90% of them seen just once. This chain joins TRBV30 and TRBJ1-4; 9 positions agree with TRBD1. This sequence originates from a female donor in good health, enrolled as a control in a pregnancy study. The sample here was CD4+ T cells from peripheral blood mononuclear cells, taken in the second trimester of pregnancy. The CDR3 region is CAWKKGGTGSEKLFF. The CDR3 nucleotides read TGTGCCTGGAAAAAGGGAGGGACAGGGAGCGAAAAACTGTTTTTT.